The 19 T cell receptor beta chains below were found in one sample sequenced in a study of breast tumors, draining lymph nodes, adjacent tissues. The lymph nodes were axillary draining lymph nodes from breast cancer patients. One entry per CDR3 protein results from TCRdb running MiXCR on the multiplex PCR reads. This sample has 180,000 or so distinct CDR3 sequences, with approximately 31% found just once. Sample: axillary lymph node tissue. The receptors come from a female donor with breast cancer. Some clones in this sample may be carry-over from other donors' samples.

V and J are TRBV5-1 and TRBJ2-1; D is tentatively TRBD1 or TRBD2 (5 bases each). Looked up from germline, CDR1 is SGHRS and CDR2 is YFSETQ. The CDR3 has 16 residues. V lost 0 bases, J lost 8 bases, and 18 bases lay in between. The chain's CDR3 is CASSLGGAPGYDEQFF. As DNA, the CDR3 is TGCGCCAGCAGCTTGGGAGGGGCCCCCGGGTACGATGAGCAGTTCTTC.

The chain recombines TRBV25-1 with TRBJ1-6, with no clear D. The germline V gene has CDR1 MGHDK and CDR2 SYGVNS. The CDR3 consists of 15 residues. For the CDR3, the DNA is TGTGCTAGAGAGTGGGGAGGACGGACTAATTCACCCCTCCACTTT. It specifies CAREWGGRTNSPLHF.

This clonotype was detected ten times or more. The J gene is TRBJ2-3, the V gene TRBV5-8, with 9 bases identical to TRBD1. Trimming cost V 4 bases and J 5 bases; bases outside gene matches: 8. The CDR3 consists of 15 residues. Per germline, CDR1 SGHTS and CDR2 YDEGEE. DNA for the CDR3: TGTGCCAGCAGCCCAAAGACAGGGGGAGTAGATACGCAGTATTTT. Translation gives CASSPKTGGVDTQYF.

This clonotype was counted once. One end of the junction does not line up with germline, which may come from a read error. In DNA form, the CDR3 reads TGTGCCTGCAGTTCCCCGGGGACTAGGTGGGCAGATACGCAGCATTTT. It encodes CACSSPGTRWADTQHF. This chain uses TRBV7-9 with TRBJ2-3, with a weak D call TRBD1 (5 bases). TRBJ1-5 matches the DNA end more closely, so the J call is doubtful. In germline, CDR1 is SEHNR, CDR2 FQNEAQ (reference sequence). The CDR3 consists of 16 residues.

Points on this clonotype: A much larger clone is a single base away; this may be a read error. This sequence joins TRBV9 and TRBJ2-1, with D possibly TRBD2 on 6 matching bases. Germline-derived CDR1 and CDR2 are SGDLS and YYNGEE. The CDR3 loop spans 14 amino acids. In DNA form, the CDR3 reads TGTGCCAGCAGCGTAGGTAGCGGCTACAATGAGCAGTCCTTC. This encodes CASSVGSGYNEQSF. Full variable domain (outside the CDR3, taken from reference TRBV9 and TRBJ2-1): DSGVTQTPKHLITATGQRVTLRCSPRSGDLSVYWYQQSLDQGLQFLIQYYNGEERAKGNILERFSAQQFPDLHSELNLSSLELGDSALYFCASSVGSGYNEQSFGPGTRLTVL.

At least ten counts were recorded for this clonotype. V gene TRBV6-5 combines with J gene TRBJ2-1; 7 positions match TRBD1. Germline V CDR1 and CDR2: MNHEY, SVGAGI. This CDR3 is built from 14 residues. With 7 bases clipped from V and 4 bases from J, the junction kept 7 bases outside the gene matches. The CDR3 nucleotides read TGTGCCAGCAAACCCCTGACAGGGTACAATGAGCAGTTCTTC. Translated, it gives CASKPLTGYNEQFF.

The table lists this clonotype with many counts. The rearrangement uses TRBV28 and TRBJ1-4; D is perhaps TRBD1 (5 bases). The CDR3 is 20 amino acids. CDR1 is MDHEN, CDR2 SYDVKM, per germline. Trimming removed 3 bases from V and 0 bases from J, with 23 bases in between. The CDR3 DNA sequence: TGTGCCAGCAGTTTCCAGAGGGACGTCTCCTCGACCCCAACTAATGAAAAACTGTTTTTT. This sequence encodes CASSFQRDVSSTPTNEKLFF.

The gene calls are TRBV9 and TRBJ1-5; D perhaps matches TRBD1 (6 bases). Trimming shortened V by 4 bases and J by 4 bases, and 12 bases separated the two germline ends. The CDR3 extends over 14 amino acids. CDR1 and CDR2 from the germline V gene are SGDLS and YYNGEE. The CDR3 bases are TGTGCCAGCAGCCCTACAGGGATTAATCAGCCCCAGCATTTT. It translates to CASSPTGINQPQHF.

This clonotype appeared many times. The chain combines TRBV19 with TRBJ2-1, with TRBD2 matching over 7 bases. From germline, CDR1 is LNHDA and CDR2 SQIVND (reference sequence). This CDR3 region has 13 residues. The V segment lost 6 bases and the J segment 7 bases; nucleotides outside the gene matches: 6. The CDR3 DNA sequence: TGTGCCAGTAGAGCCAGCGGGATAAATGAGCAGTTCTTC. Residues: CASRASGINEQFF.

This clonotype was picked up many times. The chain uses TRBV20-1 and TRBJ2-7; D remains unclear. V dropped 6 bases and J dropped 0 bases, with 12 bases sitting between them. The CDR3 loop spans 13 amino acids. Germline V gene data show CDR1 as DFQATT and CDR2 as SNEGSKA (reference sequence). CDR3: CSARIRASYEQYF. The CDR3 region has the DNA TGCAGTGCCAGGATAAGAGCCTCCTACGAGCAGTACTTC.

There are many counts of this clonotype. The V call is TRBV20-1, the J call TRBJ2-3; TRBD2 matches at 9 bases. CDR1 and CDR2 (germline): DFQATT, SNEGSKA (reference sequence). The CDR3 contains 16 residues. Trimming took 3 bases from V and 0 from J; bases not matched to a gene: 7. This CDR3 reads CSASGRLAASTDTQYF. The CDR3 nucleotides read TGCAGTGCTAGTGGAAGACTAGCGGCTAGCACAGATACGCAGTATTTT.

J is TRBJ2-5 and V is TRBV7-2; D is perhaps TRBD2 (6 bases). The CDR3 runs 15 residues. The V end lost 4 bases, the J end lost 3 bases, and 15 bases lay between the germline ends. CDR1 and CDR2 (germline): SGHTA, FQGNSA. The CDR3 region is CASSSSAGLKETQYF. CDR3 coding DNA: TGTGCCAGCAGCTCTTCTGCGGGGCTGAAAGAGACCCAGTACTTC.

There are many counts of this clonotype. V gene TRBV24-1 combines with J gene TRBJ2-3; tentatively, D is TRBD1 or TRBD2 (6 bases each). CDR3 size: 14 residues. Germline loops: CDR1 KGHDR, CDR2 SFDVKD. V dropped 1 base and J dropped 9 bases, with 13 bases sitting between them. CDR3 bases: TGTGCCACCAGTGATTTTAGGAAGGGGGGCACGCAGTATTTT. This encodes CATSDFRKGGTQYF.

The sample holds many counts of this clonotype. The genes are TRBV10-3 and TRBJ1-2; 7 bases line up with TRBD1. J was trimmed by 0 bases and V by 11 bases; bases with no gene match: 9. The CDR3 sequence is 14 residues long. The V gene's germline CDR1 is ENHRY and CDR2 SYGVKD. CDR3 loop: CAAHRDSTNYGYTF. The CDR3 DNA reads TGTGCCGCCCACCGGGACAGCACTAACTATGGCTACACCTTC.

To note about this clonotype: One junction end disagrees with the germline gene, perhaps due to a read error. The J gene is TRBJ2-1, the V gene TRBV2; 7 nucleotides match TRBD2. The CDR3 loop spans 14 amino acids. Per the germline V gene, CDR1 is SNHLY and CDR2 is FYNNEI. CDR3 in DNA: TGTGCCAGCGGTGAAGCGGGGAGCTACAACGAGCAGTTCTTC. Translation gives CASGEAGSYNEQFF.

The table lists this clonotype with many counts. V is TRBV5-1 and J is TRBJ2-7; D is undetermined. Between the trimmed V and J ends, which lost 3 bases and 5 bases, there was a span of 9 bases. Germline V CDR1 and CDR2: SGHRS, YFSETQ. CDR3 length equals 12 residues. The CDR3 nucleotides are TGCGCCAGCAGCTCCTCCCTCAACGAGCAGTACTTC. Protein: CASSSSLNEQYF.

This clonotype was seen ten or more times. The V and J genes are TRBV20-1 and TRBJ2-5; 9 nucleotides match TRBD2. CDR1 and CDR2 (germline): DFQATT, SNEGSKA (reference sequence). The CDR3 contains 15 residues. The ends lost 6 bases at V and 4 bases at J; junction bases unmatched: 12. The CDR3 nucleotides read TGCAGTGCGGGGGGCATAGCGGGAGTGGGAGAGACCCAGTACTTC. Protein product: CSAGGIAGVGETQYF.

Regarding this clonotype: This may stem from a read error, because a much larger clone lies one nucleotide away. V gene TRBV20-1 combines with J gene TRBJ2-1; D not certain. CDR3 length: 14 residues. The germline CDR1 and CDR2 sequences are DFQATT and SNEGSKA (reference sequence). CDR3 region: CSACRPTGYTEQFF. In DNA form, the CDR3 reads TGCAGTGCTTGCCGCCCGACTGGCTACACTGAGCAGTTCTTC.

On this clonotype itself: It may be a read error: a sequence one base away is much more abundant. For the CDR3, the DNA is TGTGCCAGTAGTACTCTCCGGGGGGGGCGGGGATCCGACACCGGGGAGCTGTTTTTT. It is translated as CASSTLRGGRGSDTGELFF. The chain recombines TRBV19 with TRBJ2-2; 8 bases match TRBD2. The CDR3 is 19 amino acids. With 4 bases clipped from V and 3 bases from J, the junction kept 16 bases outside the gene matches. The V gene's germline CDR1 is LNHDA and CDR2 SQIVND (reference sequence).